This T cell receptor beta chain comes out of a study of CD8 T cells in ankylosing spondylitis. Study-wide results and caveats: Disease-linked clones reportedly showed significant enrichment in matched ankylosing spondylitis synovial fluid. Blood of patients with ankylosing spondylitis appeared to be characterized by a TCR beta motif of eight highly homologous variants. Certain motif variants had earlier been reported in reactive arthritis synovial fluid and blood.

The trim removed 1 base at V and 4 bases at J, leaving 5 bases unmatched. This CDR3 comprises 15 residues. Germline values: CDR1 LGHDT, CDR2 YNNKEL (reference sequence). TCRdb analysed the 5' RACE reads with MiXCR anew, one entry per CDR3 protein. The sample consists of some 700,000 distinct CDR3 sequences, roughly 20% of them appearing once. As regards this clonotype: No antigen is known for it.

The TCR originated in a male donor with ankylosing spondylitis. Material: blood, either unsorted or a sorted T cell fraction (not recorded which). This chain links TRBV3-1 with TRBJ1-1; the match to TRBD1 covers 8 bases. CDR3 protein: CASSQVDRGFTEAFF. For the CDR3, the DNA is TGTGCCAGCAGCCAAGTAGACAGGGGATTCACTGAAGCTTTCTTT.